A selection of T cell receptor beta chains follows, all from one sample in a study of blood T cell repertoires in COVID-19. Produced via immunoSEQ multiplex PCR; TCRdb's table is partial and in-frame only. The sample has roughly 330,000 clones; around nine tenths are singletons. Sequencing input: PBMCs or T cells enriched from blood (not recorded which). The source of these receptors is a man aged 30-40 years who had recovered from COVID-19. The CDR3 runs from the conserved cysteine through the conserved F or W. A D gene is named only where the DNA matches it firmly. Expanded clones get a size class; other rows say once, few or many, or leave the size out.

CDR3 length	V gene	J gene	clone size	D gene	CDR3 DNA	CDR3 protein
14	TRBV18	TRBJ1-1	-	-	TGTGCCAGCTCACTTCGGACAGAGAACACTGAAGCTTTCTTT	CASSLRTENTEAFF
15	TRBV5-1	TRBJ2-2	-	-	TGCGCCAGCAGCACGAGGGCAGCGCATCCCGGGGAGCTGTTTTTT	CASSTRAAHPGELFF
18	TRBV6-2/TRBV6-3	TRBJ2-1	-	TRBD2	TGTGCCAGCAGTTCATCGGGACTAGCGGGGGGCAACTACAATGAGCAGTTCTTC	CASSSSGLAGGNYNEQFF
16	TRBV5-1	TRBJ2-7	-	TRBD1	TGCGCCAGCAGCTTGGATCTTGGGACAGGGGTCTACGAGCAGTACTTC	CASSLDLGTGVYEQYF
12	TRBV24-1	TRBJ1-3	-	-	TGTGCCACCAGGGACTTTGGAAACACCATATATTTT	CATRDFGNTIYF
16	TRBV10-3	TRBJ2-1	-	TRBD2	TGTGCCATCAGTGAGGCCCAGCGGGGGCCCTACAATGAGCAGTTCTTC	CAISEAQRGPYNEQFF
10	TRBV20-1	TRBJ1-2	few	-	TGCAGTGCTAGAGATACTTCATACACCTTC	CSARDTSYTF
14	TRBV3-1/TRBV3-2	TRBJ1-1	-	-	TGTGCCAGCAGCCAAGTTCGCGGAGGAACTGAAGCTTTCTTT	CASSQVRGGTEAFF
14	TRBV19	TRBJ2-2	once	TRBD1	TGTGCCAGTAGTATAGGGACAGGGGACGGGGAGCTGTTTTTT	CASSIGTGDGELFF
17	TRBV4-2	TRBJ2-5	-	-	TGTGCCAGCAGCCAAGGCGGAGGCGGGGCTTACCAAGAGACCCAGTACTTC	CASSQGGGGAYQETQYF
14	TRBV6-1	TRBJ2-7	-	-	TGTGCCAGCAGTGAAACACGGGACATCTCCGAGCAGTACTTC	CASSETRDISEQYF
17	TRBV28	TRBJ1-5	-	-	TGTGCCAGCAGTTTATTAGAGGGGGGGTTAGGCAATCAGCCCCAGCATTTT	CASSLLEGGLGNQPQHF
14	TRBV3-1/TRBV3-2	TRBJ2-5	-	TRBD2	TGTGCCAGCAGCCTAACTAGCGGGGGGAAGACCCAGTACTTC	CASSLTSGGKTQYF
15	TRBV18	TRBJ2-7	-	TRBD1	TGTGCCAGCTCACTCTCCGGGACAGTCTCCTACGAGCAGTACTTC	CASSLSGTVSYEQYF
15	TRBV6-5	TRBJ1-4	-	-	TGTGCCAGCAGAATCAGGACGGGTACGGGGGAAAAACTGTTTTTT	CASRIRTGTGEKLFF
17	TRBV10-2	TRBJ2-3	once	TRBD2	TGCGCCAGCACCGGGTCCTGGACTAGCGGAAACACAGATACGCAGTATTTT	CASTGSWTSGNTDTQYF
16	TRBV7-9	TRBJ2-2	-	-	TGTGCCAGCAGCAACCCGTCGGGGGTGGGGACCGGGGAGCTGTTTTTT	CASSNPSGVGTGELFF
15	TRBV7-2	TRBJ1-4	-	TRBD1	TGTGCCAGCAGCTCAACAGGGGGCTCTAATGAAAAACTGTTTTTT	CASSSTGGSNEKLFF
17	TRBV11-2	TRBJ1-2	-	-	TGTGCCAGCAGCTCCCACCCTTGGACAGAGGTTCGCTATGGCTACACCTTC	CASSSHPWTEVRYGYTF
13	TRBV10-3	TRBJ1-5	-	-	TGTGCCATCAGTGATGCTAGAGGTCAGCCCCAGCATTTT	CAISDARGQPQHF
14	TRBV5-1	TRBJ2-7	-	TRBD1	TGCGCCAGCGCCGGACAGGGGGCCTCCTACGAGCAGTACTTC	CASAGQGASYEQYF
14	TRBV3-1/TRBV3-2	TRBJ2-7	-	TRBD1	TGTGCCAGCAGCCAAATGGGACAGGCGTACGAGCAGTACTTC	CASSQMGQAYEQYF
14	TRBV6-5	TRBJ1-1	-	-	TGTGCCAGCAGTTACCGGGACATGGGGACTGAAGCTTTCTTT	CASSYRDMGTEAFF
15	TRBV7-6	TRBJ1-5	-	TRBD1	TGTGCCAGCAGCTCTTGGACAGGGGCCAATCAGCCCCAGCATTTT	CASSSWTGANQPQHF
16	TRBV13	TRBJ2-3	once	TRBD2	TGTGCCAGCGGAAGAGTCGGACTAGCGGGAAGGGATACGCAGTATTTT	CASGRVGLAGRDTQYF
13	TRBV2	TRBJ1-1	-	-	TGTGCCAGCAAAGTAGAGAGGAACACTGAAGCTTTCTTT	CASKVERNTEAFF
12	TRBV5-4	TRBJ2-7	-	TRBD1	TGTGCCAGCAGCTTGCCTACAGGGGTGCAGTACTTC	CASSLPTGVQYF
14	TRBV2	TRBJ1-5	once	TRBD1	TGTGCCAGCAGTGCGGACAGGGACCATCAGCCCCAGCATTTT	CASSADRDHQPQHF
14	TRBV19	TRBJ2-2	-	-	TGTGCCAGTAGTCTCCAGGGGAACACCGGGGAGCTGTTTTTT	CASSLQGNTGELFF
15	TRBV21-1	TRBJ2-1	-	-	TGTGCCAGCAGCAAGGACAGGGGGACCCACAATGAGCAGTTCTTC	CASSKDRGTHNEQFF
14	TRBV18	TRBJ2-7	-	TRBD1	TGTGCCAGCTCACCACCGGGACAGGTATACGAGCAGTACTTC	CASSPPGQVYEQYF
16	TRBV5-1	TRBJ2-1	-	TRBD2	TGCGCCAGCAGCACCGTAGCGGGGCGCTCCTACAATGAGCAGTTCTTC	CASSTVAGRSYNEQFF
16	TRBV5-1	TRBJ2-3	-	TRBD2	TGCGCCAGCAGCGCAAGACTAGCGGGGAAACCAGATACGCAGTATTTT	CASSARLAGKPDTQYF
13	TRBV3-1/TRBV3-2	TRBJ1-2	-	-	TGTGCCAGCAGCACCGGTGAGAACTATGGCTACACCTTC	CASSTGENYGYTF
15	TRBV7-2	TRBJ2-3	-	-	TGTGCCAGCAGCTCAAGTTGGGGGCCGGCAGATACGCAGTATTTT	CASSSSWGPADTQYF
15	TRBV3-1/TRBV3-2	TRBJ1-1	-	TRBD1	TGTGCCAGCAGCCAGGACAGGGGGCGTCTCACTGAAGCTTTCTTT	CASSQDRGRLTEAFF
15	TRBV5-1	TRBJ1-2	-	TRBD1	TGCGCCAGCAGCTTGGGCAGGGGGCAGGACTATGGCTACACCTTC	CASSLGRGQDYGYTF
16	TRBV15	TRBJ2-4	-	TRBD1	TGTGCCACCAGCAAGGACAGGGGGATAGCCAAAAACATTCAGTACTTC	CATSKDRGIAKNIQYF
15	TRBV4-1	TRBJ2-5	-	TRBD2	TGCGCCAGCAGCCAGACTAGCGGGGGACAAGAGACCCAGTACTTC	CASSQTSGGQETQYF
14	TRBV2	TRBJ1-3	-	TRBD1	TGTGCCAGCAGGACAGGGGGCAGTGGAAACACCATATATTTT	CASRTGGSGNTIYF
15	TRBV7-8	TRBJ1-6	-	TRBD1	TGTGCCAGCACCCTTGAGGGACAGAATAATTCACCCCTCCACTTT	CASTLEGQNNSPLHF
19	TRBV19	TRBJ1-6	-	TRBD1	TGTGCCAGTAGTATGACCGGGACAGGGTATTCCGCGTTGAATTCACCCCTCCACTTT	CASSMTGTGYSALNSPLHF
15	TRBV7-8	TRBJ1-6	-	TRBD1	TGTGCCAGCAGCTTAGCGATTGGGACAGGGATACCCCTCCACTTT	CASSLAIGTGIPLHF
12	TRBV3-1/TRBV3-2	TRBJ1-6	-	TRBD1	TGTGCCAGCAGCGACACAGGGGCACCCCTCCACTTT	CASSDTGAPLHF
14	TRBV3-1/TRBV3-2	TRBJ1-1	-	-	TGTGCCAGCACCCCGACGGGGACTAACACTGAAGCTTTCTTT	CASTPTGTNTEAFF